A selection of T cell receptor beta chains follows, all from one sample in a study of blood T cell repertoires in COVID-19. TCRdb keeps only in-frame clones here, not all; method: immunoSEQ multiplex PCR. The sample lists about 150,000 clones; 80% to 90% were seen once. Sequenced material: peripheral blood. These receptor sequences come from a woman in her fifties or sixties with active COVID-19. Both conserved end residues are part of each CDR3. The order of the fields is V gene, D gene, clone size, J gene, CDR3 length, CDR3 DNA, CDR3 protein. A D gene is named only where the DNA matches it firmly. The listing skips clone size in some rows; elsewhere it reads once, few, many or a size class.

v_gene: TRBV7-9; d_gene: NA; abundance: NA; j_gene: TRBJ1-5; len: 14; CDR3nt: TGTGCCAGCAGCCGTACAGGGATCGGACAGCCCCAGCATTTT; CDR3aa: CASSRTGIGQPQHF
v_gene: TRBV5-6; d_gene: TRBD2; abundance: NA; j_gene: TRBJ2-3; len: 16; CDR3nt: TGTGCCAGCAGCACGTACGGGACTAGCGGCACAGATACGCAGTATTTT; CDR3aa: CASSTYGTSGTDTQYF
v_gene: TRBV6-2/TRBV6-3; d_gene: TRBD2; abundance: NA; j_gene: TRBJ2-5; len: 16; CDR3nt: TGTGCCAGCAGTACATCTCCCGGGGGGACCCAAGAGACCCAGTACTTC; CDR3aa: CASSTSPGGTQETQYF
v_gene: TRBV27; d_gene: NA; abundance: NA; j_gene: TRBJ2-7; len: 13; CDR3nt: TGTGCCAGCAGTCCAACCAGCGCCTACGAGCAGTACTTC; CDR3aa: CASSPTSAYEQYF
v_gene: TRBV3-1/TRBV3-2; d_gene: TRBD2; abundance: NA; j_gene: TRBJ2-1; len: 17; CDR3nt: TGTGCCAGCAGCCAAGTCAGACTAGCGAGCTCCTACAATGAGCAGTTCTTC; CDR3aa: CASSQVRLASSYNEQFF
v_gene: TRBV7-3; d_gene: NA; abundance: NA; j_gene: TRBJ1-6; len: 14; CDR3nt: TGTGCCAGCAGCCCTAGTGGAGCTAATTCACCCCTCCACTTT; CDR3aa: CASSPSGANSPLHF
v_gene: TRBV7-9; d_gene: NA; abundance: NA; j_gene: TRBJ1-4; len: 13; CDR3nt: TGTGCCAGCAGTTCATCAACTAATGAAAAACTGTTTTTT; CDR3aa: CASSSSTNEKLFF
v_gene: TRBV12-5; d_gene: TRBD2; abundance: NA; j_gene: TRBJ2-1; len: 18; CDR3nt: TGTGCTAGTGGTTTGGTACGGCCTGGGCTAGCGGGAGTACATGAGCAGTTCTTC; CDR3aa: CASGLVRPGLAGVHEQFF
v_gene: TRBV4-1; d_gene: TRBD2; abundance: NA; j_gene: TRBJ2-2; len: 15; CDR3nt: TGCGCCAGCAGCCAAGTAGCGGGAGGGACCGGGGAGCTGTTTTTT; CDR3aa: CASSQVAGGTGELFF
v_gene: TRBV7-3; d_gene: NA; abundance: few; j_gene: TRBJ2-7; len: 13; CDR3nt: TGTGCCAGCAGCTTAACAGCGTCCTACGAGCAGTACTTC; CDR3aa: CASSLTASYEQYF
v_gene: TRBV5-4; d_gene: TRBD1; abundance: NA; j_gene: TRBJ2-2; len: 14; CDR3nt: TGTGCCAGCTCTTTACAGGGGGCGGCCGGGGAGCTGTTTTTT; CDR3aa: CASSLQGAAGELFF
v_gene: TRBV9; d_gene: TRBD1; abundance: once; j_gene: TRBJ2-5; len: 15; CDR3nt: TGTGCCAGCAGCGTATTCGGACAGGGGCCAGAGACCCAGTACTTC; CDR3aa: CASSVFGQGPETQYF
v_gene: TRBV19; d_gene: NA; abundance: once; j_gene: TRBJ2-3; len: 18; CDR3nt: TGTGCCAGTAGTAAGAAACACCTTGCGACGGGGAGCACAGATACGCAGTATTTT; CDR3aa: CASSKKHLATGSTDTQYF
v_gene: TRBV7-6; d_gene: TRBD1; abundance: NA; j_gene: TRBJ2-5; len: 14; CDR3nt: TGTGCCAGCAGCCGGACAGGGGGACAAGAGACCCAGTACTTC; CDR3aa: CASSRTGGQETQYF
v_gene: TRBV7-9; d_gene: TRBD2; abundance: NA; j_gene: TRBJ2-3; len: 16; CDR3nt: TGTGCCAGCAGCTTTAGGATGCGGGAGGGCCGAGATACGCAGTATTTT; CDR3aa: CASSFRMREGRDTQYF
v_gene: TRBV4-3; d_gene: NA; abundance: NA; j_gene: TRBJ2-1; len: 19; CDR3nt: TGCGCCAGCAGCCAAGATCCCTTCCTAGCGACACCCCTCTACAATGAGCAGTTCTTC; CDR3aa: CASSQDPFLATPLYNEQFF
v_gene: TRBV29-1; d_gene: TRBD1; abundance: few; j_gene: TRBJ2-2; len: 13; CDR3nt: TGCAGCGGACAGGGTGTGAACACCGGGGAGCTGTTTTTT; CDR3aa: CSGQGVNTGELFF
v_gene: TRBV7-9; d_gene: TRBD1; abundance: NA; j_gene: TRBJ2-1; len: 15; CDR3nt: TGTGCCAGCAGCTTTACCGGGACAGGGGGCAATGAGCAGTTCTTC; CDR3aa: CASSFTGTGGNEQFF
v_gene: TRBV7-2; d_gene: NA; abundance: NA; j_gene: TRBJ2-1; len: 18; CDR3nt: TGTGCCAGCAGCTCGCGGAGTAAAAGCGGACCCTCCTACAATGAGCAGTTCTTC; CDR3aa: CASSSRSKSGPSYNEQFF
v_gene: TRBV28; d_gene: NA; abundance: NA; j_gene: TRBJ1-5; len: 14; CDR3nt: TGTGCCAGCAGTTTATCAGGGGGCAATCAGCCCCAGCATTTT; CDR3aa: CASSLSGGNQPQHF
v_gene: TRBV11-2; d_gene: TRBD2; abundance: NA; j_gene: TRBJ2-7; len: 19; CDR3nt: TGTGCCAGCAGCTTGGACCCGGGACTAGCGATAAATGGGGACCACGAGCAGTACTTC; CDR3aa: CASSLDPGLAINGDHEQYF
v_gene: TRBV28; d_gene: TRBD2; abundance: NA; j_gene: TRBJ2-3; len: 19; CDR3nt: TGTGCCAGCAGTTTACCGACTAGCGGGAGGGCTTCTAGCACAGATACGCAGTATTTT; CDR3aa: CASSLPTSGRASSTDTQYF
v_gene: TRBV5-8; d_gene: TRBD2; abundance: NA; j_gene: TRBJ2-3; len: 17; CDR3nt: TGTGCCAGCAGCTTGGAGGCTAGCGGGTTCTGGGCGGATACGCAGTATTTT; CDR3aa: CASSLEASGFWADTQYF
v_gene: TRBV19; d_gene: TRBD1; abundance: NA; j_gene: TRBJ1-5; len: 14; CDR3nt: TGTGCCAGTTCAACCAGGGGGCCTGATCAGCCCCAGCATTTT; CDR3aa: CASSTRGPDQPQHF
v_gene: TRBV10-1; d_gene: TRBD1; abundance: once; j_gene: TRBJ2-1; len: 13; CDR3nt: TGCGCCAGCAGTGTGAAACAGGGGTATGAGCAGTTCTTC; CDR3aa: CASSVKQGYEQFF
v_gene: TRBV11-3; d_gene: NA; abundance: NA; j_gene: TRBJ2-1; len: 12; CDR3nt: TGTGCCAGCAGCGCCGCCCGGGGGGAGCAGTTCTTC; CDR3aa: CASSAARGEQFF
v_gene: TRBV18; d_gene: TRBD1; abundance: NA; j_gene: TRBJ2-5; len: 13; CDR3nt: TGTGCCAGCTCACCTGGACAGGGAGAGACCCAGTACTTC; CDR3aa: CASSPGQGETQYF
v_gene: TRBV27; d_gene: NA; abundance: NA; j_gene: TRBJ2-3; len: 18; CDR3nt: TGTGCCAGCAGTCTATCCCCCCCGGGTGTCGGGGTCACAGATACGCAGTATTTT; CDR3aa: CASSLSPPGVGVTDTQYF
v_gene: TRBV4-1; d_gene: NA; abundance: once; j_gene: TRBJ2-1; len: 15; CDR3nt: TGCGCCAGCAGCCAAAGCCCGGGGAGACACAATGAGCAGTTCTTC; CDR3aa: CASSQSPGRHNEQFF
v_gene: TRBV10-2; d_gene: NA; abundance: NA; j_gene: TRBJ2-2; len: 14; CDR3nt: TGCGCCAGCAGTGAGTTCGGCGGGACCGGGGAGCTGTTTTTT; CDR3aa: CASSEFGGTGELFF
v_gene: TRBV7-6; d_gene: TRBD1; abundance: NA; j_gene: TRBJ2-7; len: 15; CDR3nt: TGTGCCAGCAGCTTAGTAGGGACAGGGGGCTACGAGCAGTACTTC; CDR3aa: CASSLVGTGGYEQYF
v_gene: TRBV7-2; d_gene: TRBD2; abundance: NA; j_gene: TRBJ2-1; len: 18; CDR3nt: TGTGCCAGCAGCTCGAGACTAGCGGGAGATTTCAGTCGATATGAGCAGTTCTTC; CDR3aa: CASSSRLAGDFSRYEQFF
v_gene: TRBV28; d_gene: TRBD1; abundance: NA; j_gene: TRBJ1-2; len: 14; CDR3nt: TGTGCCAGCAGTTTACCACAGGGGACATATGGCTACACCTTC; CDR3aa: CASSLPQGTYGYTF
v_gene: TRBV6-5; d_gene: TRBD1; abundance: NA; j_gene: TRBJ1-2; len: 15; CDR3nt: TGTGCCAGCAGTAATCAATTTGGGACAGGGTATGGCTACACCTTC; CDR3aa: CASSNQFGTGYGYTF
v_gene: TRBV6-5; d_gene: NA; abundance: once; j_gene: TRBJ2-7; len: 14; CDR3nt: TGTGCCAGCAGTCCCTACAGGGTTTCCTACGAGCAGTACTTC; CDR3aa: CASSPYRVSYEQYF
v_gene: TRBV28; d_gene: NA; abundance: NA; j_gene: TRBJ2-1; len: 16; CDR3nt: TGTGCCAGCAGTTTTGATCGTTGGGCCCCCTACAATGAGCAGTTCTTC; CDR3aa: CASSFDRWAPYNEQFF
v_gene: TRBV19; d_gene: NA; abundance: NA; j_gene: TRBJ1-1; len: 13; CDR3nt: TGTGCCAGTAGTCGACGGGGACTCACTGAAGCTTTCTTT; CDR3aa: CASSRRGLTEAFF
v_gene: TRBV7-2; d_gene: TRBD2; abundance: NA; j_gene: TRBJ2-1; len: 17; CDR3nt: TGTGCCAGCAGCTCGCATTCCGGGACTAGCGGCTTCAATGAGCAGTTCTTC; CDR3aa: CASSSHSGTSGFNEQFF
v_gene: TRBV29-1; d_gene: NA; abundance: NA; j_gene: TRBJ1-2; len: 13; CDR3nt: TGCAGCGTCGAACAGGGTATTGACTATGGCTACACCTTC; CDR3aa: CSVEQGIDYGYTF
v_gene: TRBV5-1; d_gene: TRBD2; abundance: NA; j_gene: TRBJ2-2; len: 17; CDR3nt: TGCGCCAGCAGGACCCTCACAGCGGGAGGCCACACCGGGGAGCTGTTTTTT; CDR3aa: CASRTLTAGGHTGELFF